Shown below are 3 T cell receptor beta chains from a single sample sequenced in a study of CD8+CD57+ T cells in acquired aplastic anemia. The TCR beta profiling, which covered VDJ combination and CDR3 sequence, was carried out using genomic DNA as the template. TCRdb re-analysed the reads in MiXCR, keeping a single row per CDR3 protein. This repertoire shows 200,000 to 250,000 distinct CDR3 sequences, approximately 35% found once; its top ten account for roughly 1.1%. The sample taken for sequencing was sorted CD4+, CD8+, or CD8+CD57+ T cells (not recorded which) from PBMCs. Receptors originate from a human donor in good health, serving as a control.

This clonotype was counted a single time. This could be a read error, since a much larger clone is one nucleotide away. CDR3 protein: CGATDTGNTIYF. The CDR3 DNA follows: TGCGGTGCTACAGATACTGGAAACACCATATATTTT. This chain links TRBV20-1 with TRBJ1-3; D is undetermined. Per germline, CDR1 DFQATT and CDR2 SNEGSKA (reference sequence). This CDR3 spans 12 amino acids.

This chain uses TRBV2 with TRBJ1-2; D gene ambiguous. The CDR3 covers 14 residues. Trimming left V 7 bases short and J 2 bases short, with 14 bases between. Germline V gene sequence: CDR1 SNHLY, CDR2 FYNNEI. CDR3 region: CASTLRTTNYGYTF. In nucleotides, the CDR3 is TGTGCCAGCACCCTACGGACGACGAACTATGGCTACACCTTC.

This clonotype has at least ten counts. The chain recombines TRBV5-1 with TRBJ2-7, with 9 bases lining up with TRBD1. The CDR3 sequence is 16 residues long. Germline lookup yields CDR1 SGHRS and CDR2 YFSETQ. J lost 2 bases, V lost 2 bases, and 8 bases had no gene match. The DNA of the CDR3 is TGCGCCAGCAGCTTAAGAAGCGGGACAGGGACCTACGAGCAGTACTTC. It encodes CASSLRSGTGTYEQYF.